The entry below gives a single T cell receptor beta chain sequence along with its context. The target antigen is unknown. This CDR3 contains 16 residues. Germline lookup yields CDR1 KGHSH and CDR2 LQKENI. Trimming took 4 bases from V and 0 from J, leaving 13 bases between them. The record originates from a study of cytomegalovirus exposure and HLA in healthy donors. Study in general: Out of roughly 170 million T cells, an earlier analysis found about 120 million unique TCR beta sequences in total. General study points: A few CMV-associated chains were confirmed in vitro to be specific for CMV antigens. Across donors, most TCRs were seen rarely, yet some public ones were widespread.

PCR involved 60 Vbeta and 13 Jbeta primers. The repertoire was sequenced with immunoSEQ multiplex PCR; TCRdb's copy has only in-frame clones and lacks some. The table has approximately 120,000 clones, just under 75% seen once. The chain uses TRBV18 and TRBJ1-5, with D possibly being TRBD1 (5 bases). This TCR derives from a human donor in good health. What was sequenced was PBMCs. CDR3 nucleotide sequence: TGTGCCAGCTCACGGACGACAGTGAATAGCAATCAGCCCCAGCATTTT. Protein: CASSRTTVNSNQPQHF.